This entry lists 5 T cell receptor beta chains sequenced from one sample in a study of blood T cell repertoires in COVID-19. The table came from immunoSEQ multiplex PCR; TCRdb's copy has only in-frame clones and leaves some out. The sample carries fewer than 350,000 clones, around 90% recorded once. The sequenced sample consisted of peripheral blood. These receptors all stem from a woman aged 25 to 39 with COVID-19, enrolled during active disease.

The table lists this clone with a count of one. V gene TRBV15 combines with J gene TRBJ2-7, with 8 bases aligning to TRBD1. The length of the CDR3 is 15 residues. The germline CDR1 and CDR2 sequences are LNHNV and YYDKDF (reference sequence). Trimming cost V 0 bases and J 3 bases; bases outside gene matches: 4. CDR3 in DNA: TGTGCCACCAGCAGAGATTGGGACAGGAACTACGAGCAGTACTTC. Encoded protein: CATSRDWDRNYEQYF.

The rearrangement uses TRBV28 and TRBJ2-7, with 11 bases fitting TRBD2. This CDR3 region has 14 residues. Unmatched junction bases numbered 6, after V lost 7 bases and J lost 4 bases. Germline-derived CDR1 and CDR2 are MDHEN and SYDVKM. The CDR3 reads CASTIAGGLYEQYF. DNA for the CDR3: TGTGCCAGCACCATAGCGGGAGGGCTATACGAGCAGTACTTC.

The chain is built from TRBV5-1 and TRBJ2-3; TRBD1 might be the D (7 bases). CDR1 and CDR2 (germline): SGHRS, YFSETQ. V was cut by 2 bases and J by 2 bases, with 15 bases left in between. The CDR3 has 16 residues. The CDR3 nucleotides are TGCGCCAGCAGCTTTCGACTAGGGGGCTCCACAGATACGCAGTATTTT. Translated: CASSFRLGGSTDTQYF. The variable domain in full, with the rest retrieved from reference TRBV5-1 and TRBJ2-3, is KAGVTQTPRYLIKTRGQQVTLSCSPISGHRSVSWYQQTPGQGLQFLFEYFSETQRNKGNFPGRFSGRQFSNSRSEMNVSTLELGDSALYLCASSFRLGGSTDTQYFGPGTRLTVL.

The J gene is TRBJ1-1, the V gene TRBV12-3 or TRBV12-4; no reliable D call. This CDR3 is 13 amino acids long. Deletions cut 6 bases from V and 0 bases from J, with 8 bases between. CDR3 in DNA: TGTGCCAGCAGACGCCCTATGAACACTGAAGCTTTCTTT. The encoded protein is CASRRPMNTEAFF.

This clone was found once. The chain is built from TRBV4-3 and TRBJ1-1, with 8 bases lining up with TRBD1. Germline V CDR1 and CDR2: LGHNA, YSLEER. V shed 3 bases, J shed 0 bases, and the junction held 3 bases outside the gene matches. This CDR3 spans 15 amino acids. The chain's CDR3 is CASSHRQGMNTEAFF. In DNA form, the CDR3 reads TGCGCCAGCAGCCACCGACAGGGGATGAACACTGAAGCTTTCTTT.